The 10 T cell receptor beta chains below all came from one sample that was sequenced in a study of technical replicates of blood from several donors. Libraries were prepared by immunoSEQ multiplex PCR; TCRdb keeps only in-frame clonotypes and omits some of them. The table records approximately 81,000 clones, more than 90% of them present only once. The sequenced sample consisted of T cells isolated from PBMCs. All receptors derive from a human donor in good health.

In this sample, this clone turned up once. The chain employs TRBV27 and TRBJ2-1; D remains ambiguous. V lost 6 bases and J 8 bases, leaving 8 bases between the germline ends. CDR1 and CDR2 (germline): MNHEY, SMNVEV (reference sequence). The CDR3 loop spans 11 amino acids. CDR3 protein: CASRWLDEQFF. CDR3 coding DNA: TGTGCCAGCAGATGGCTAGATGAGCAGTTCTTC.

The rearrangement joins TRBV7-9 to TRBJ1-5; TRBD1 aligns across 9 bases. The CDR3 sequence is 16 residues long. The ends lost 3 bases at V and 6 bases at J; junction bases unmatched: 9. CDR1 is SEHNR, CDR2 FQNEAQ, per germline (reference sequence). CDR3: CASSFGQGLTGQPQHF. The CDR3 DNA reads TGTGCCAGCAGCTTTGGACAGGGGCTAACCGGTCAGCCCCAGCATTTT. The complete variable domain, with remaining parts taken from reference TRBV7-9 and TRBJ1-5, reads DTGVSQNPRHKITKRGQNVTFRCDPISEHNRLYWYRQTLGQGPEFLTYFQNEAQLEKSRLLSDRFSAERPKGSFSTLEIQRTEQGDSAMYLCASSFGQGLTGQPQHFGDGTRLSIL.

This CDR3 reads CASRIAPYETQYF. CDR3 nucleotide sequence: TGTGCCAGCAGAATTGCACCCTATGAGACCCAGTACTTC. The chain joins TRBV7-2 to TRBJ2-5; D is unresolved. CDR1 is SGHTA and CDR2 is FQGNSA in the germline V gene. The CDR3 contains 13 residues. With 6 bases removed from V and 5 bases from J, the gap between germline ends came to 13 bases. The variable domain in full, with the rest retrieved from reference TRBV7-2 and TRBJ2-5, is GAGVSQSPSNKVTEKGKDVELRCDPISGHTALYWYRQSLGQGLEFLIYFQGNSAPDKSGLPSDRFSAERTGGSVSTLTIQRTQQEDSAVYLCASRIAPYETQYFGPGTRLLVL.

V is TRBV11-3 and J is TRBJ1-4, with D perhaps matching TRBD1 (6 bases). V dropped 4 bases and J dropped 8 bases, with 11 bases sitting between them. CDR1 is SGHNT and CDR2 is YENEEA in the germline V gene. The CDR3 has 13 amino acids. CDR3 protein: CASSSSGEEKLFF. CDR3 in DNA: TGTGCCAGCAGCTCGTCAGGGGAGGAAAAACTGTTTTTT.

The chain links TRBV7-3 to TRBJ1-2; D is unclear. V gave up 5 bases and J gave up 4 bases, with 17 bases separating them. The germline V gene has CDR1 SGHTA and CDR2 FQGTGA. The CDR3 is made up of 15 amino acids. CDR3: CASSEDGGQLYGYTF. CDR3 bases: TGTGCCAGCAGCGAAGACGGAGGGCAGCTCTATGGCTACACCTTC.

This clone was observed once. This chain links TRBV27 with TRBJ2-7; 9 bases agree with TRBD1. J gave up 2 bases and V 5 bases, and 7 bases lay outside the gene matches. The CDR3 is made up of 15 amino acids. Germline-derived CDR1 and CDR2 are MNHEY and SMNVEV (reference sequence). The DNA of the CDR3 is TGTGCCAGCAGTATACAGGGGGCTCTAGCCTACGAGCAGTACTTC. Protein: CASSIQGALAYEQYF.

The chain uses TRBV7-8 and TRBJ2-7; D ambiguous. The CDR3 contains 14 residues. V lost 5 bases and J 0 bases, leaving 11 bases between the germline ends. The germline V gene has CDR1 SGHVS and CDR2 FQNEAQ. CDR3 region: CASSRQRISYEQYF. CDR3 nucleotide sequence: TGTGCCAGCAGCCGACAAAGAATCTCCTACGAGCAGTACTTC.

V and J are TRBV6-5 and TRBJ2-1; TRBD2 agrees at 13 bases. Germline V gene data show CDR1 as MNHEY and CDR2 as SVGAGI. The ends lost 4 bases at V and 8 bases at J; junction bases unmatched: 8. The CDR3 totals 16 residues. CDR3 DNA: TGTGCCAGCAGTTCTTTGACTAGCGGGAGGAGCGATGAGCAGTTCTTC. Translation gives CASSSLTSGRSDEQFF.

The chain recombines TRBV28 with TRBJ1-2, with D maybe TRBD1 (5 bases). CDR1 and CDR2 from the germline V gene are MDHEN and SYDVKM. This CDR3 has 13 amino acids. The V and J ends lost 3 bases and 6 bases respectively, with 11 bases between them. CDR3 in amino acids: CASSLIRADGYTF. In DNA form, the CDR3 reads TGTGCCAGCAGTTTGATCAGGGCAGATGGCTACACCTTC.

The V and J genes are TRBV28 and TRBJ2-7, with D maybe TRBD2 (5 bases). Germline CDR1 is MDHEN and CDR2 is SYDVKM. Trimming removed 2 bases from V and 2 bases from J, with 10 bases in between. CDR3 length: 14 residues. CDR3 nucleotides: TGTGCCAGCAGTTTAACCGGGGAAGCCTACGAGCAGTACTTC. As protein: CASSLTGEAYEQYF.